This T cell receptor beta chain was profiled in a study of cytomegalovirus exposure and HLA in healthy donors. Notes on the study in general: Reported performance of the classifier showed diagnosis of cytomegalovirus status with high specificity and sensitivity. TCR beta chains numbering 150 to 200 were designated cytomegalovirus-associated. Being indistinguishable, some V segments were excluded, TRBV6-2 and TRBV6-3 among them. Productive status was seen about 87% or about 30% of the time for most TCR beta V segments in an earlier analysis.

Concerning this clone: Antigen specificity is unknown.

The CDR3 is made up of 14 amino acids. V lost 5 bases to trimming and J lost 4 bases, with 11 bases between them. The germline CDR1 and CDR2 sequences are MNHEY and SVGAGI. PCR was performed using 60 Vbeta and 13 Jbeta primers. Sequenced by immunoSEQ multiplex PCR; TCRdb stores in-frame clones only, minus some. Its table lists about 150,000 clones. V is TRBV6-5 and J is TRBJ2-2, with D possibly matching TRBD1 (6 bases). What was sequenced was PBMCs. This sequence was found in a man aged 25 to 40 in good health and CMV-seronegative. CDR3 sequence (DNA): TGTGCCAGCAGTCTTGGACAGCCCACCGGGGAGCTGTTTTTT. It translates to CASSLGQPTGELFF.